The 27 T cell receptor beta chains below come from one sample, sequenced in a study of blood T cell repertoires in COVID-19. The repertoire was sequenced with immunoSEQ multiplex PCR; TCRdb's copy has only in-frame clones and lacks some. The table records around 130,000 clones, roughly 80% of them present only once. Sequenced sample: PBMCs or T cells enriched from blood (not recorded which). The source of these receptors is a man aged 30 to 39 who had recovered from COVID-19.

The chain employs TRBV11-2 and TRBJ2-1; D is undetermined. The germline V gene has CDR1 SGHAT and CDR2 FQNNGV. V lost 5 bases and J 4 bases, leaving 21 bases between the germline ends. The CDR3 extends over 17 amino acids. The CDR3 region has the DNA TGTGCCAGCAGCGCATATCCGGTCACGCGCGAATACAATGAGCAGTTCTTC. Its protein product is CASSAYPVTREYNEQFF. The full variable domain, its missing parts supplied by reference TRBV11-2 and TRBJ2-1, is EAGVAQSPRYKIIEKRQSVAFWCNPISGHATLYWYQQILGQGPKLLIQFQNNGVVDDSQLPKDRFSAERLKGVDSTLKIQPAKLEDSAVYLCASSAYPVTREYNEQFFGPGTRLTVL.

The CDR3 spells CASRETSGSGNEQFF. In DNA form, the CDR3 reads TGTGCCAGCAGGGAGACTAGCGGGAGTGGGAATGAGCAGTTCTTC. This rearrangement joins TRBV7-3 to TRBJ2-1, with 12 bases identical to TRBD2. Looked up from germline, CDR1 is SGHTA and CDR2 is FQGTGA. This CDR3 has 15 amino acids. The J segment lost 7 bases and the V segment lost 6 bases, leaving 7 bases of the junction unmatched.

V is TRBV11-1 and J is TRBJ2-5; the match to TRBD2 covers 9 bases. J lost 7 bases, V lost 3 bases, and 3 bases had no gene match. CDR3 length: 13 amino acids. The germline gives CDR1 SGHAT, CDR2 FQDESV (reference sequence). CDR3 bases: TGTGCCAGCAGCTTCCAAGCGGGGGGGACCCAGTACTTC. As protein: CASSFQAGGTQYF.

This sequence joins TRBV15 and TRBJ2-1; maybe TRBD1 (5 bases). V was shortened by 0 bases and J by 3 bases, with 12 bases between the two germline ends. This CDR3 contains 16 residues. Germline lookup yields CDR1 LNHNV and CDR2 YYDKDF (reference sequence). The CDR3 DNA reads TGTGCCACCAGCAGAGAGGGCAGGGTGCACTACAATGAGCAGTTCTTC. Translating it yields CATSREGRVHYNEQFF. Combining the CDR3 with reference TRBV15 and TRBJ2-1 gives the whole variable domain DAMVIQNPRYQVTQFGKPVTLSCSQTLNHNVMYWYQQKSSQAPKLLFHYYDKDFNNEADTPDNFQSRRPNTSFCFLDIRSPGLGDTAMYLCATSREGRVHYNEQFFGPGTRLTVL.

This CDR3 is CASSPGHSSGANVLTF. In DNA, the CDR3 is TGTGCCAGCAGCCCGGGACATAGCTCTGGGGCCAACGTCCTGACTTTC. The rearrangement links TRBV5-4 to TRBJ2-6, with D possibly TRBD1 on 6 matching bases. From germline, CDR1 is SGHNT and CDR2 YYREEE (reference sequence). CDR3 length: 16 amino acids. V was shortened by 4 bases and J by 0 bases, with 11 bases between the two germline ends.

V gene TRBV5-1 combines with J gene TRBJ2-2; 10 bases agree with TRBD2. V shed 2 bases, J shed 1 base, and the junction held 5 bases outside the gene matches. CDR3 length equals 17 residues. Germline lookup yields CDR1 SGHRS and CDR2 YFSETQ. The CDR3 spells CASSFGSGRVNTGELFF. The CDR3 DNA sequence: TGCGCCAGCAGCTTTGGAAGCGGGAGGGTGAACACCGGGGAGCTGTTTTTT.

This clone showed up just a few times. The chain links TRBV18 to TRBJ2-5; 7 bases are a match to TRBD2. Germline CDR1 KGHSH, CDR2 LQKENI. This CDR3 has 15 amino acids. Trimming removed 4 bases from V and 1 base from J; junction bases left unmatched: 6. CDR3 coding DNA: TGTGCCAGCTCACTTAACGGGGGGTCCCAAGAGACCCAGTACTTC. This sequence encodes CASSLNGGSQETQYF.

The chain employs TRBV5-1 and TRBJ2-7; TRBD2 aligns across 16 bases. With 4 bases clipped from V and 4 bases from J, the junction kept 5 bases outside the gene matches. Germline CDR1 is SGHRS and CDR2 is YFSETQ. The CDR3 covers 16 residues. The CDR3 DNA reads TGCGCCAGCAGCCCAGGGACTAGCGGGAGGGTTTACGAGCAGTACTTC. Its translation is CASSPGTSGRVYEQYF.

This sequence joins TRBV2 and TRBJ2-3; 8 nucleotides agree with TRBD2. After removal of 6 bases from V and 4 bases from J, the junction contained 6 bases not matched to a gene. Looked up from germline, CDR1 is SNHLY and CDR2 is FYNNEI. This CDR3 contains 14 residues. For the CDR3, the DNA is TGTGCCAGCAGACTCGGGGGGGCATCAGATACGCAGTATTTT. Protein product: CASRLGGASDTQYF.

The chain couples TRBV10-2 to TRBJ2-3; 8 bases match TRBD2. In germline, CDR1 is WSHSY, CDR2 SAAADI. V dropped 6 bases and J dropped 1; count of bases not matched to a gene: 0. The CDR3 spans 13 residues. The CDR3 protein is CASRTSGTDTQYF. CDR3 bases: TGCGCCAGCAGGACTAGCGGCACAGATACGCAGTATTTT.

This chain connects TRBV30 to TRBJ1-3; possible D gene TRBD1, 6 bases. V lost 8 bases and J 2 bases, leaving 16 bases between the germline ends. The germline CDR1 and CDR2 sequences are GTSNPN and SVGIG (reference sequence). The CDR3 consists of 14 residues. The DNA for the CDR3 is TGTGCCGGCTACAGGGCGACCCCTGGAAACACCATATATTTT. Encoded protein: CAGYRATPGNTIYF.

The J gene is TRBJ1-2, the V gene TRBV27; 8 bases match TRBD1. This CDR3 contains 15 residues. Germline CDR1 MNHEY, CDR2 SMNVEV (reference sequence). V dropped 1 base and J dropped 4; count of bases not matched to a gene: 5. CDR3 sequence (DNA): TGTGCCAGCAGTTTATACTCAGGGGGCCTCTATGGCTACACCTTC. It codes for CASSLYSGGLYGYTF.

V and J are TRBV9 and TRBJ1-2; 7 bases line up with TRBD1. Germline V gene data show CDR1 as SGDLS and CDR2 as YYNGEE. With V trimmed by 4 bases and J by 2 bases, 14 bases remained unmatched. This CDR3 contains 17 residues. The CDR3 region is CASSYTTGSKGNYGYTF. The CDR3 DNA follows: TGTGCCAGCAGCTATACGACAGGGTCCAAGGGGAACTATGGCTACACCTTC.

The CDR3 DNA reads as TGTGCCAGCAGCTTAATCGGGGGACTTAACTATGGCTACACCTTC. Residues: CASSLIGGLNYGYTF. The gene calls are TRBV7-2 and TRBJ1-2; the D gene is possibly TRBD1 (5 bases). Trimming removed 2 bases at V and 1 base at J, with 11 bases between. Germline CDR1 reads SGHTA; CDR2 reads FQGNSA. This CDR3 is built from 15 residues.

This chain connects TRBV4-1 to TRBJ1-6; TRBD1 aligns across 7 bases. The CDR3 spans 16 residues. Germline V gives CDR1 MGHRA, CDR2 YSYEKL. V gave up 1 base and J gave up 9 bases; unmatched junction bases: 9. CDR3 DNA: TGCGCCAGCAGCCAAGTTGTGGCAGGGGGTGTTTCACCCCTCCACTTT. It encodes CASSQVVAGGVSPLHF.

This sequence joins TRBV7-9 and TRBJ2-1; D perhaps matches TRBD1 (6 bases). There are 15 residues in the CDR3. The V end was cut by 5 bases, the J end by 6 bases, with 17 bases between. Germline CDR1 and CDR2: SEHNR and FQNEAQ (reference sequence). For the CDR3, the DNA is TGTGCCAGCAGCCCAGCCTACCGAGGGGGCAATGAGCAGTTCTTC. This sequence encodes CASSPAYRGGNEQFF.

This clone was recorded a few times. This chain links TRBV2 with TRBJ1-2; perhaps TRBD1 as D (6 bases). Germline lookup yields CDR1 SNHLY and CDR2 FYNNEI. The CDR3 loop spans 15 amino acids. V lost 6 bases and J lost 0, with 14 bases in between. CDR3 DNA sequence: TGTGCCAGCAGATCGACAGGAGGCACTAACTATGGCTACACCTTC. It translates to CASRSTGGTNYGYTF.

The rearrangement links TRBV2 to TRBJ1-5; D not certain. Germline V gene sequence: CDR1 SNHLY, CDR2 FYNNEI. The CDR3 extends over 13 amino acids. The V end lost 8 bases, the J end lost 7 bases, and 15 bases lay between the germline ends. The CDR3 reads CASGPTAVQPQHF. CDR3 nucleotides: TGTGCCAGCGGCCCGACGGCGGTGCAGCCCCAGCATTTT.

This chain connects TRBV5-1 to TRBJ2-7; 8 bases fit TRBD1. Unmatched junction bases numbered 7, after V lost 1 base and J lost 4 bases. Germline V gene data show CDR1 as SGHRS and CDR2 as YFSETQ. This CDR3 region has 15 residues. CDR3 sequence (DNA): TGCGCCAGCAGCTTGCAGGCAGGGGGCGGGTACGAGCAGTACTTC. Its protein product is CASSLQAGGGYEQYF. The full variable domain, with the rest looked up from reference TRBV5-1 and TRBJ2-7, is KAGVTQTPRYLIKTRGQQVTLSCSPISGHRSVSWYQQTPGQGLQFLFEYFSETQRNKGNFPGRFSGRQFSNSRSEMNVSTLELGDSALYLCASSLQAGGGYEQYFGPGTRLTVT.

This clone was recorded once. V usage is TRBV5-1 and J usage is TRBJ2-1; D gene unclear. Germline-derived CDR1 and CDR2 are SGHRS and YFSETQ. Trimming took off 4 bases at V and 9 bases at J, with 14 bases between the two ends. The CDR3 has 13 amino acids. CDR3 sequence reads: CASSPRLSTEQFF. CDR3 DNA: TGCGCCAGCAGCCCGCGACTGAGCACTGAGCAGTTCTTC.

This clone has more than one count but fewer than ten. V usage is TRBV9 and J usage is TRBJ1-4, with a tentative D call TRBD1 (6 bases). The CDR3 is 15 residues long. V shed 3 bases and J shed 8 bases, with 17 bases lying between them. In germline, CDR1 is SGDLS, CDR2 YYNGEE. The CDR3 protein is CASSAKTGLGEKLFF. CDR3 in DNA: TGTGCCAGCAGCGCCAAGACAGGACTCGGCGAAAAACTGTTTTTT.

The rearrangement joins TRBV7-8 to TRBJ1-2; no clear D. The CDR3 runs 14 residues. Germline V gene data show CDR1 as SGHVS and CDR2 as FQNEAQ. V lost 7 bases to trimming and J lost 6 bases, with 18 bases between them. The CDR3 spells CASIPGRGYHGYTF. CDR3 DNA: TGTGCCAGCATCCCAGGAAGAGGGTACCATGGCTACACCTTC.

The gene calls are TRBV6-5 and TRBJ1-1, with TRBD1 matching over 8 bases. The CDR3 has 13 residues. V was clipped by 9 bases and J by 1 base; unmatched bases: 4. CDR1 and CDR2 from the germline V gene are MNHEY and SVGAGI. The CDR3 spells CASRQGTNTEAFF. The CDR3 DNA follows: TGTGCCAGTAGACAGGGGACGAACACTGAAGCTTTCTTT.

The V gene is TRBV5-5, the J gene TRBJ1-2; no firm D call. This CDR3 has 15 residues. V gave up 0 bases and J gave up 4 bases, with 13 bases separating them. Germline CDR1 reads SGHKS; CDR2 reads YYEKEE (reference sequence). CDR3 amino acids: CASSLAVTAIYGYTF. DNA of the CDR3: TGTGCCAGCAGCTTGGCCGTAACTGCCATCTATGGCTACACCTTC.

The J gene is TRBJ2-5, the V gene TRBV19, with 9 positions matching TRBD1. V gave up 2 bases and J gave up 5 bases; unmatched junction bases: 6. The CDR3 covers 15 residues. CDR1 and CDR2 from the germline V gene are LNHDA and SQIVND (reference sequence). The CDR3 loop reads CASSILGTGSETQYF. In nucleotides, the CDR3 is TGTGCCAGTAGTATATTAGGGACAGGGAGCGAGACCCAGTACTTC.

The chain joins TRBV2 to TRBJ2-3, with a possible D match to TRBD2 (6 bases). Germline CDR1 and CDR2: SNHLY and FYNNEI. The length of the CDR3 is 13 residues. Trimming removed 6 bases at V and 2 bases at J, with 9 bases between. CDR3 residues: CASRTDYTDTQYF. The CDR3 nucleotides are TGTGCCAGCAGGACGGACTACACAGATACGCAGTATTTT. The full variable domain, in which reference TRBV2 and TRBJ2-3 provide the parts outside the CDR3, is EPEVTQTPSHQVTQMGQEVILRCVPISNHLYFYWYRQILGQKVEFLVSFYNNEISEKSEIFDDQFSVERPDGSNFTLKIRSTKLEDSAMYFCASRTDYTDTQYFGPGTRLTVL.

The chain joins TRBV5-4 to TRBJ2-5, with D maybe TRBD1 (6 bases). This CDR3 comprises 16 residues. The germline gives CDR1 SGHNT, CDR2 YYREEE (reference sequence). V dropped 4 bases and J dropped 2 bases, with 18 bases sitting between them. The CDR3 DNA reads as TGTGCCAGCAGCCCGGGCGTGACAGGAGTTCAAGAGACCCAGTACTTC. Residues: CASSPGVTGVQETQYF.